This T cell receptor beta chain was sequenced for a study of metastatic and nonmetastatic thyroid tumors. Study as a whole: Repertoires from malignant and benign thyroid patients were compared across blood and tumor or nodule tissue. Study observations and caveats: In blood and tumor, TCR beta diversity was reportedly significantly higher in malignant thyroid tumors than in benign nodules.

As originally analysed: Using the CDR3 differences seen across clinicopathological groups, the authors built a distant-metastasis classifier for papillary thyroid cancer, which was meant to discriminate distant-metastatic patients. TCRdb used MiXCR to call clones anew from the PCR reads. The V and J calls come from TCRdb's annotation, not from the publication. The table has approximately 15,000 clones, roughly a quarter seen once. The CDR3 consists of 14 residues. Looked up from germline, CDR1 is MDHEN and CDR2 is SYDVKM. The V segment lost 3 bases and the J segment 7 bases; nucleotides outside the gene matches: 2. No patient had received any treatment before thyroid surgery. This clone was seen at least ten times. Antigen: not known. Other DNA sequences in the sample encode the same CDR3.

The chain employs TRBV28 and TRBJ1-4, with 10 bases fitting TRBD1. The source of this sequence is a female donor with papillary thyroid cancer or a benign thyroid nodule (not recorded which). Some clones in this sample may be carry-over from other donors' samples. The sample was tumor tissue. In DNA, the CDR3 is TGTGCCAGCAGTTTGACAGGGGGCTTTGAAAAACTGTTTTTT. Translating it yields CASSLTGGFEKLFF.